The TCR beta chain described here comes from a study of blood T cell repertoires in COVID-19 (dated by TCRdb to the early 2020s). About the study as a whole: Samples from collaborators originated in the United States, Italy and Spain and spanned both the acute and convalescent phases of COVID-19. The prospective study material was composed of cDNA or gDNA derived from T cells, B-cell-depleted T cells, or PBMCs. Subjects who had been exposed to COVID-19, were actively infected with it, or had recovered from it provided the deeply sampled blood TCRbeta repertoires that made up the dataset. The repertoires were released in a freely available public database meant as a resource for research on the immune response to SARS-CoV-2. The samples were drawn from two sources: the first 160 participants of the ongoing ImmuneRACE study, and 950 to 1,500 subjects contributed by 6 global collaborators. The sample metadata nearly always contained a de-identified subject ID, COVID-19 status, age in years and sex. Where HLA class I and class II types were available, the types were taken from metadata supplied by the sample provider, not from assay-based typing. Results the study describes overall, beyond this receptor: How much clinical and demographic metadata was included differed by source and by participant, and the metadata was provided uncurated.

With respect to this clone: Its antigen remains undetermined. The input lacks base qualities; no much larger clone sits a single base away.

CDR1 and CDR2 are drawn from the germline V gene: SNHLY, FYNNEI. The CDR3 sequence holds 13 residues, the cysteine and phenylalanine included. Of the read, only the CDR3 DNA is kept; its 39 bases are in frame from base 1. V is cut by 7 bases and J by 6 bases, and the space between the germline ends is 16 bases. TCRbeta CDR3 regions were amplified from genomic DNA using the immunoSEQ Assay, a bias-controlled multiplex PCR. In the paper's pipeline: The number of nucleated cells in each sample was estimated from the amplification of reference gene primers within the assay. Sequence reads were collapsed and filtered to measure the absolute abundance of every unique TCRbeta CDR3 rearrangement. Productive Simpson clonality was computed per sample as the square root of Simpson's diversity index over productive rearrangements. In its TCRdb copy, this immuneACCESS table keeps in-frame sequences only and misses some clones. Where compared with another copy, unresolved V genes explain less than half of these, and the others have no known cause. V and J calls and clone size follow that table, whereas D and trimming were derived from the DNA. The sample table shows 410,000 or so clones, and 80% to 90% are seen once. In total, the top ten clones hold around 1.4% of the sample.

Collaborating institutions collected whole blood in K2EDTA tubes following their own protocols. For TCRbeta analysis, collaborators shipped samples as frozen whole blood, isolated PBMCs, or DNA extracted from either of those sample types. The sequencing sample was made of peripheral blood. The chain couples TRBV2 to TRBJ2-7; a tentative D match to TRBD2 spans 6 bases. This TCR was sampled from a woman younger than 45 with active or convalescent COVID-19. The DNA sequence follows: TGTGCCAGCAATAAGGAGGGATTTTCCGAGCAGTACTTC. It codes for CASNKEGFSEQYF.